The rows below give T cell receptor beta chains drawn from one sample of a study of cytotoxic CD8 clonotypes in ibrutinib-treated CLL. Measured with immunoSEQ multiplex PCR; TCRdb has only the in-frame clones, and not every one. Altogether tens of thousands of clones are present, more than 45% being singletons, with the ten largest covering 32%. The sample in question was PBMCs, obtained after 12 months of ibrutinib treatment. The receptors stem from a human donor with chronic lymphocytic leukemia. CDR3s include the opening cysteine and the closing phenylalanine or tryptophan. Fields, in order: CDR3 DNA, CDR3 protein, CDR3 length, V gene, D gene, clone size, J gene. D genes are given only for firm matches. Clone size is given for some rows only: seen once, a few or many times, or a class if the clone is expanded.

cdr3_nt: TGTGCCAGCAGTTTGGGGCAGGGGGCTCTAAGTAGGGCCAACGTCCTGACTTTC
cdr3_aa: CASSLGQGALSRANVLTF
cdr3_length: 18
v_call: TRBV27
d_call: TRBD1
clone_size: many
j_call: TRBJ2-6

cdr3_nt: TGTGCCACCAGCATTCAGGGGGGTCGACAGCCCCAGCATTTT
cdr3_aa: CATSIQGGRQPQHF
cdr3_length: 14
v_call: TRBV15
d_call: TRBD1
clone_size: -
j_call: TRBJ1-5

cdr3_nt: TGTGCCAGCAGCCCCCCAGGAAGGCATGGCTACACCTTC
cdr3_aa: CASSPPGRHGYTF
cdr3_length: 13
v_call: TRBV5-6
d_call: -
clone_size: -
j_call: TRBJ1-2

cdr3_nt: TGCGCCAGCAGCTCAGGACTAGAGGCCGGGGAGCTGTTTTTT
cdr3_aa: CASSSGLEAGELFF
cdr3_length: 14
v_call: TRBV5-1
d_call: TRBD2
clone_size: -
j_call: TRBJ2-2

cdr3_nt: TGTGCCAGCAGCTTAGATTGGCTCAACAGGGCCGTTAGAAACACCATATATTTT
cdr3_aa: CASSLDWLNRAVRNTIYF
cdr3_length: 18
v_call: TRBV7-8
d_call: -
clone_size: once
j_call: TRBJ1-3

cdr3_nt: TGTGCCATCAGACCACAGGGGGCGTCAGTAGCAGATACGCAGTATTTT
cdr3_aa: CAIRPQGASVADTQYF
cdr3_length: 16
v_call: TRBV10-3
d_call: TRBD1
clone_size: -
j_call: TRBJ2-3

cdr3_nt: TGTGCCAGCAGCCATAGCGGACTAGCGGATGGGAATGAGCAGTTCTTC
cdr3_aa: CASSHSGLADGNEQFF
cdr3_length: 16
v_call: TRBV7-9
d_call: TRBD2
clone_size: -
j_call: TRBJ2-1

cdr3_nt: TGTGCCAGCAGCTTAGTACACGTCAACTATGGCTACACCTTC
cdr3_aa: CASSLVHVNYGYTF
cdr3_length: 14
v_call: TRBV7-2
d_call: -
clone_size: few
j_call: TRBJ1-2

cdr3_nt: TGTGCCAGCAGTTTAAGTCTCGGGGGCAGGTACGAGCAGTACTTC
cdr3_aa: CASSLSLGGRYEQYF
cdr3_length: 15
v_call: TRBV27
d_call: -
clone_size: -
j_call: TRBJ2-7

cdr3_nt: TGTGCCAGTAGTCCAGACAGGGCAAGCTATAGCAATCAGCCCCAGCATTTT
cdr3_aa: CASSPDRASYSNQPQHF
cdr3_length: 17
v_call: TRBV19
d_call: TRBD1
clone_size: -
j_call: TRBJ1-5

cdr3_nt: TGTGCCAGCAGCGCCCAACAGGGGAATGGCTACACCTTC
cdr3_aa: CASSAQQGNGYTF
cdr3_length: 13
v_call: TRBV9
d_call: TRBD1
clone_size: few
j_call: TRBJ1-2

cdr3_nt: TGTGCCAGCAGTGCGGGGGCTGGAAACACCATATATTTT
cdr3_aa: CASSAGAGNTIYF
cdr3_length: 13
v_call: TRBV2
d_call: -
clone_size: -
j_call: TRBJ1-3

cdr3_nt: TGTGCCAGCAGGCAGGCTAACTATGGCTACACCTTC
cdr3_aa: CASRQANYGYTF
cdr3_length: 12
v_call: TRBV6-1
d_call: -
clone_size: many
j_call: TRBJ1-2

cdr3_nt: TGTGCCAGCAGCTTAGGGCCGGTACAGGGGAAAGATGGCTACACCTTC
cdr3_aa: CASSLGPVQGKDGYTF
cdr3_length: 16
v_call: TRBV7-3
d_call: TRBD1
clone_size: once
j_call: TRBJ1-2

cdr3_nt: TGTGCCAGCTCACCACAGGCCCATAACTATGGCTACACCTTC
cdr3_aa: CASSPQAHNYGYTF
cdr3_length: 14
v_call: TRBV18
d_call: -
clone_size: -
j_call: TRBJ1-2

cdr3_nt: TGCGCCAGCAGCCAAGATCGGGCTTCGGGCAAAAACATTCAGTACTTC
cdr3_aa: CASSQDRASGKNIQYF
cdr3_length: 16
v_call: TRBV4-1
d_call: -
clone_size: few
j_call: TRBJ2-4

cdr3_nt: TGTGCCAGCAGCGTAGGGTTCGGCAATTCACCCCTCCACTTT
cdr3_aa: CASSVGFGNSPLHF
cdr3_length: 14
v_call: TRBV9
d_call: -
clone_size: -
j_call: TRBJ1-6

cdr3_nt: TGTGCCAGCAGCGTACAACCGACTAGCGGGAGAGGAGGCATTCAGTACTTC
cdr3_aa: CASSVQPTSGRGGIQYF
cdr3_length: 17
v_call: TRBV9
d_call: TRBD2
clone_size: few
j_call: TRBJ2-4

cdr3_nt: TGTGCCAGCCGACAGAACACTGAAGCTTTCTTT
cdr3_aa: CASRQNTEAFF
cdr3_length: 11
v_call: TRBV27
d_call: -
clone_size: -
j_call: TRBJ1-1